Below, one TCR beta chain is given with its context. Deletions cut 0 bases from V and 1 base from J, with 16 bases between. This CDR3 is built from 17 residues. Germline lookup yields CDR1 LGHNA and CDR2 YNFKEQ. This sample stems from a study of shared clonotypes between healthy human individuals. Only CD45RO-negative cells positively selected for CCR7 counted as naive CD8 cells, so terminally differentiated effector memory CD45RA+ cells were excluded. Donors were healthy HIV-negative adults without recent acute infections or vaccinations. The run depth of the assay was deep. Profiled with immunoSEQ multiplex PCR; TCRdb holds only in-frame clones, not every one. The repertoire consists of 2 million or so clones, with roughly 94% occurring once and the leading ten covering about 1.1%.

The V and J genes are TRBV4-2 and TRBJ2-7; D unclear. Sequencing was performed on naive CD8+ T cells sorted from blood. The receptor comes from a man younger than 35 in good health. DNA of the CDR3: TGTGCCAGCAGCCAAGATCCGGCGGTCGAGGCGTCCTACGAGCAGTACTTC. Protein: CASSQDPAVEASYEQYF.